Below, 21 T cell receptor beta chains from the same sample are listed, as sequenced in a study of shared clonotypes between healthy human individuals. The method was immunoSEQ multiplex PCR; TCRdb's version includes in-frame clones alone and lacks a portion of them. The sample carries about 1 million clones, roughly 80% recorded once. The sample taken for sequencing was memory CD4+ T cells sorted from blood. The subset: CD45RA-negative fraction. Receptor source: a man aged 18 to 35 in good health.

The CDR3 spells CASRLAGGGFSNEQFF. For the CDR3, the DNA is TGTGCCAGCAGACTAGCGGGAGGGGGGTTCAGCAATGAGCAGTTCTTC. The V and J genes are TRBV27 and TRBJ2-1; 13 bases fit TRBD2. The ends lost 6 bases at V and 6 bases at J; junction bases unmatched: 8. The CDR3 runs 16 residues. The germline CDR1 and CDR2 sequences are MNHEY and SMNVEV (reference sequence).

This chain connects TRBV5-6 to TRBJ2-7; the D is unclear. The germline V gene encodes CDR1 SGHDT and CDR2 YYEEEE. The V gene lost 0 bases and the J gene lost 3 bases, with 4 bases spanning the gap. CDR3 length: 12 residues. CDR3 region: CASSLGIYEQYF. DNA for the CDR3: TGTGCCAGCAGCTTGGGAATCTACGAGCAGTACTTC.

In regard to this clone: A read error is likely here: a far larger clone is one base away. CDR3 amino acids: CASSVEVTDTQYF. The CDR3 DNA sequence: TGTGCCAGCAGCGTAGAGGTAACAGATACGCAGTATTTT. This sequence joins TRBV9 and TRBJ2-3; D not certain. Trimming removed 0 bases at V and 3 bases at J, with 5 bases between. CDR1 SGDLS and CDR2 YYNGEE come from the germline V gene. This CDR3 has 13 residues.

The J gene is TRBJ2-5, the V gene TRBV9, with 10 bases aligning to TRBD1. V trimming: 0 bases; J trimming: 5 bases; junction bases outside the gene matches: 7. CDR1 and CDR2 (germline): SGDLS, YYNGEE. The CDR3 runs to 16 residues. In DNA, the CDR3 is TGTGCCAGCAGCGTAGCTGACAGGGGGCCCTTGGAGACCCAGTACTTC. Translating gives CASSVADRGPLETQYF.

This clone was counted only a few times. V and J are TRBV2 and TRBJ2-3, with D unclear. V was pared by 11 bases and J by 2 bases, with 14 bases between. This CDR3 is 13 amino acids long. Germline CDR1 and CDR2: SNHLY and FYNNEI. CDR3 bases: TGTGCCGGCACGGGCCAGGCCACAGATACGCAGTATTTT. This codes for CAGTGQATDTQYF.

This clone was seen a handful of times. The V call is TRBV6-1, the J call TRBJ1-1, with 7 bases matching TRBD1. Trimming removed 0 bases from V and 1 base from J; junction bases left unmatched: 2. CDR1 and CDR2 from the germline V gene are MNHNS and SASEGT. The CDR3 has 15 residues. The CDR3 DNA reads TGTGCCAGCAGTGAAGCGTCAGGGGGGAACACTGAAGCTTTCTTT. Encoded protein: CASSEASGGNTEAFF.

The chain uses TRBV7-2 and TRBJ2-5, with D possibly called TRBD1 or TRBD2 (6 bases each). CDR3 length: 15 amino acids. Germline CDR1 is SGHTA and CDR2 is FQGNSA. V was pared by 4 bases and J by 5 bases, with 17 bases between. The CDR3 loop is CASSYAGHLGETQYF. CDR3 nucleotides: TGTGCCAGCAGCTACGCGGGACACCTGGGCGAGACCCAGTACTTC.

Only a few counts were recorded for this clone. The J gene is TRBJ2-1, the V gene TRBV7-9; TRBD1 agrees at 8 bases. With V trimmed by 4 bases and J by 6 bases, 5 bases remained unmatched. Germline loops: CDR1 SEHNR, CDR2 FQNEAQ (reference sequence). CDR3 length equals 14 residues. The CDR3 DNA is TGTGCCAGCAGCTCGAGACAGGGGCGCAATGAGCAGTTCTTC. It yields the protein CASSSRQGRNEQFF.

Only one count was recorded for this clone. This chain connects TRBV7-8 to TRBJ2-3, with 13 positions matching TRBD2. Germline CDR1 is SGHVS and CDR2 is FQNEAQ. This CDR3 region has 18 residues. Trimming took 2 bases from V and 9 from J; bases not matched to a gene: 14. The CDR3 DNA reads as TGTGCCAGCAGCTTAAGGGAGTCGGGACTAGCGGGGTCAAAGACGCAGTATTTT. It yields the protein CASSLRESGLAGSKTQYF.

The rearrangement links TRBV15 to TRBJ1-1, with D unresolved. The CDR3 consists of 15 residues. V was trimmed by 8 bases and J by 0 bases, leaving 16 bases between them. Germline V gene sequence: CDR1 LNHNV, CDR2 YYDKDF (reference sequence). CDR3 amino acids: CATRVGVGLNTEAFF. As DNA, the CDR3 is TGTGCCACCCGGGTGGGTGTAGGGTTGAACACTGAAGCTTTCTTT.

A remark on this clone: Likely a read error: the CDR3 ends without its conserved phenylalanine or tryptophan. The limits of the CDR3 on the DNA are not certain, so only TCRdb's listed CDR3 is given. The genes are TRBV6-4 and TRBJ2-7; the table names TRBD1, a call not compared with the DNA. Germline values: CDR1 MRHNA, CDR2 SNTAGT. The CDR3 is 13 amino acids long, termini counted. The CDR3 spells CASSDTPGQSPSI.

The CDR3 sequence is CASSPGTSLWDEQFF. DNA for the CDR3: TGTGCCAGCAGCCCCGGGACTAGCTTATGGGATGAGCAGTTCTTC. V usage is TRBV7-2 and J usage is TRBJ2-1; 9 bases align to TRBD2. Per the germline V gene, CDR1 is SGHTA and CDR2 is FQGNSA. There are 15 residues in the CDR3. Trimming at V came to 5 bases and at J to 8 bases, leaving 10 bases not matched to a gene.

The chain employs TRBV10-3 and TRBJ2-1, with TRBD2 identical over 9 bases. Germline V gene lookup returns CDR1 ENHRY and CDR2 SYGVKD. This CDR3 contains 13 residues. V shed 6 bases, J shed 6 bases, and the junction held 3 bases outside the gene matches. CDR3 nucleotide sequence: TGTGCCATCAGCGGGACTAGCTTCAATGAGCAGTTCTTC. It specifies CAISGTSFNEQFF.

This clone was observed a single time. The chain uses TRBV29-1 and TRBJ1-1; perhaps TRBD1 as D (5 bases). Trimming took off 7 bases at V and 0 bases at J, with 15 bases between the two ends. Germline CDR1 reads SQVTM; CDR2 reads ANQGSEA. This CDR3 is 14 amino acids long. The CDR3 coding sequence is TGCAGCGGTTCGGCTGGGGCCATGAACACTGAAGCTTTCTTT. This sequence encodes CSGSAGAMNTEAFF. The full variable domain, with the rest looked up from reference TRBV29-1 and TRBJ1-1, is SAVISQKPSRDICQRGTSLTIQCQVDSQVTMMFWYRQQPGQSLTLIATANQGSEATYESGFVIDKFPISRPNLTFSTLTVSNMSPEDSSIYLCSGSAGAMNTEAFFGQGTRLTVV.

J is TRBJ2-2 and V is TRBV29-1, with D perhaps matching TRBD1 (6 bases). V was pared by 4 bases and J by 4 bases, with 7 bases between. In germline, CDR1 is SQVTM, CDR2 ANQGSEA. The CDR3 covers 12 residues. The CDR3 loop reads CSVGGRTGELFF. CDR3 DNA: TGCAGCGTTGGGGGGCGCACCGGGGAGCTGTTTTTT.

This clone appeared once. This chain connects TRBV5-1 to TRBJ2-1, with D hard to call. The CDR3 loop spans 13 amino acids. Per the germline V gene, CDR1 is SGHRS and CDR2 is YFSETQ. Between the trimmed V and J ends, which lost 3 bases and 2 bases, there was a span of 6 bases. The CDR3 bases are TGCGCCAGCAGCTCGGAGACCTACAATGAGCAGTTCTTC. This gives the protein CASSSETYNEQFF.

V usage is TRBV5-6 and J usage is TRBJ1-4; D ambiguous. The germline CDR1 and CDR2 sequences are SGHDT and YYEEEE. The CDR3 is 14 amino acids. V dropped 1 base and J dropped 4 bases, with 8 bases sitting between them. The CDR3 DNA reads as TGTGCCAGCAGCTTGACGGCCCTTAATGAAAAACTGTTTTTT. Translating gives CASSLTALNEKLFF.

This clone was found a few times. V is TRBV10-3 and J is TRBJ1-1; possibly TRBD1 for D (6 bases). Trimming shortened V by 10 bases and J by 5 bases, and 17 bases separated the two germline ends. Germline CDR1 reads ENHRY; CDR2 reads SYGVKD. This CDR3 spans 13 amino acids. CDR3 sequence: CATSTGSGTEAFF. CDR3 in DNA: TGTGCCACCTCGACAGGATCGGGGACTGAAGCTTTCTTT.

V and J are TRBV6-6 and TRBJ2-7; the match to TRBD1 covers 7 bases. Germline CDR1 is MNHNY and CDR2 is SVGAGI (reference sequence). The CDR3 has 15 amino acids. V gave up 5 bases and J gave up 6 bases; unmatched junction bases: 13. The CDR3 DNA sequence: TGTGCCAGCAGTCCTCAGACAGGGTCGACTGGCGAGCAGTACTTC. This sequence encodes CASSPQTGSTGEQYF.

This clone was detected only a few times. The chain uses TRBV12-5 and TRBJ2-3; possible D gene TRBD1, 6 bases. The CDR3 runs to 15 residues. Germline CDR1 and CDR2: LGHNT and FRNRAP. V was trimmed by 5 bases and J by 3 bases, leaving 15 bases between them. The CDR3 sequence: CASGPSGAVTDTQYF. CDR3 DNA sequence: TGTGCTAGTGGTCCTTCAGGGGCCGTGACAGATACGCAGTATTTT. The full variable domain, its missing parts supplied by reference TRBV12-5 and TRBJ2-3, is DARVTQTPRHKVTEMGQEVTMRCQPILGHNTVFWYRQTMMQGLELLAYFRNRAPLDDSGMPKDRFSAEMPDATLATLKIQPSEPRDSAVYFCASGPSGAVTDTQYFGPGTRLTVL.

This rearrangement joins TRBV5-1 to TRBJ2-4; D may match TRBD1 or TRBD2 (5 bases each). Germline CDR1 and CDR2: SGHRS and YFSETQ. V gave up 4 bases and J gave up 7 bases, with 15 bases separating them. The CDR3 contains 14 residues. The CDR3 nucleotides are TGCGCCAGCAGCCAAGGCCCAGGGAGCAACATTCAGTACTTC. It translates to CASSQGPGSNIQYF. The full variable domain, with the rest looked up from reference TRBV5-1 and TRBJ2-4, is KAGVTQTPRYLIKTRGQQVTLSCSPISGHRSVSWYQQTPGQGLQFLFEYFSETQRNKGNFPGRFSGRQFSNSRSEMNVSTLELGDSALYLCASSQGPGSNIQYFGAGTRLSVL.